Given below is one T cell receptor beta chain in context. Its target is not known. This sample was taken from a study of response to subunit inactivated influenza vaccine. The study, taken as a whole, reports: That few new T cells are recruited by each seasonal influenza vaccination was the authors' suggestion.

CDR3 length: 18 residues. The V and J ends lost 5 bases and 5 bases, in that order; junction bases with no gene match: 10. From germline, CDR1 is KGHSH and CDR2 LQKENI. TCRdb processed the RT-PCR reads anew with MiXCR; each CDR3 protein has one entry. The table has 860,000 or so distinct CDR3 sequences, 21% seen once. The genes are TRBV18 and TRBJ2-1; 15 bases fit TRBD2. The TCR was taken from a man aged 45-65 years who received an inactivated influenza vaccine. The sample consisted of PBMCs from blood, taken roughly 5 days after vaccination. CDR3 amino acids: CASSRKGLAGGNHNEQFF. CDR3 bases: TGTGCCAGCTCAAGAAAGGGACTAGCGGGAGGCAATCACAATGAGCAGTTCTTC.